This T cell receptor (beta chain) was profiled in a study of T cell responses to AZD1222 COVID-19 vaccine. TCRdb's table, derived via immunoSEQ multiplex PCR, lists solely in-frame clones and lacks some. The table has approximately 170,000 clones, approximately 90% seen once. The CDR3 consists of 15 residues. Germline V CDR1 and CDR2: MNHEY, SVGAGI. The V and J ends lost 7 bases and 4 bases respectively, with 14 bases between them. Worth noting for this clone: Its antigen is not identified.

Points from the study as a whole: Spike-wide coverage was observed for vaccine-associated CD4 TCRs, with dominant responses at 160-218 and 743-854. Repertoires were sampled only after the peak T cell response.

This clonotype originated in an adult in good health. The chain carries TRBV6-5 and TRBJ2-6; D possibly matches TRBD1 or TRBD2 (5 bases each). The sample here was peripheral blood, taken on day 0 of AZD1222 vaccination. The CDR3 bases are TGTGCCAGCATCGAGGGGACGGCAGGGGCCAACGTCCTGACTTTC. Translating it yields CASIEGTAGANVLTF.